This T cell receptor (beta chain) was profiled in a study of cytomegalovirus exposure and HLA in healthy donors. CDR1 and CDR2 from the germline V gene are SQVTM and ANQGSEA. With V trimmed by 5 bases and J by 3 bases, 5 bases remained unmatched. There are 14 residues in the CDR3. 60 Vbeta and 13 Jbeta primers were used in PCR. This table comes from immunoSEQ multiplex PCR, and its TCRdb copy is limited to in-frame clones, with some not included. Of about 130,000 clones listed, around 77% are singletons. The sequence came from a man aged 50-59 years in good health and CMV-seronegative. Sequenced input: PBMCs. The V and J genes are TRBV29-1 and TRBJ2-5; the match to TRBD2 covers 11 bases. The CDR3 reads CSVLAGGRKETQYF. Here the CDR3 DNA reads TGCAGCGTTCTAGCGGGAGGCCGTAAAGAGACCCAGTACTTC.